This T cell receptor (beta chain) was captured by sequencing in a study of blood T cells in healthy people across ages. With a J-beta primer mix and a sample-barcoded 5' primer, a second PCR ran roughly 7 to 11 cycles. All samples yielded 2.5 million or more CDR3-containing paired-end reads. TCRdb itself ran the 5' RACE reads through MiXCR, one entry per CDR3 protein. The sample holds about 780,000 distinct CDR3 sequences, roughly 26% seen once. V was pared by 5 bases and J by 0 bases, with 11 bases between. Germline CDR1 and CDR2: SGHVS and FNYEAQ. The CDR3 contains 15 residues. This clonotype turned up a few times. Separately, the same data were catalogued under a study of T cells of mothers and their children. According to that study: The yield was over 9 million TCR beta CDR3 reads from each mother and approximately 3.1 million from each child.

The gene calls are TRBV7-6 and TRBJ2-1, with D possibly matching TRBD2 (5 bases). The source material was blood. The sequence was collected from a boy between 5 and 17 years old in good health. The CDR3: CASSPWESSYNEQFF. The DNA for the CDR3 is TGTGCCAGCAGCCCCTGGGAGAGCTCCTACAATGAGCAGTTCTTC.